These 16 T cell receptor beta chains were all obtained from the same sample, sequenced in a study of regulatory T cells in long-lasting Graves disease. The sample's time point: persistent/refractory GD, antithyroid drugs over 5 years with positive TRAb. RNA extracted from PBMCs served as the sequencing template. TCR beta libraries were built with iRepertoire HTBI primers and Arm-PCR of CDR3 regions. One entry per CDR3 protein results from TCRdb running MiXCR on the multiplex PCR reads. The table has about 470,000 distinct CDR3 sequences, under 25% seen once; the top ten hold about 7%. This specimen consisted of peripheral blood mononuclear cells (PBMCs), obtained when the disease was refractory, from a patient treated with antithyroid drugs. Every receptor here comes from a female donor with Graves disease.

A few counts support this clonotype. This chain links TRBV7-9 with TRBJ2-7, with D perhaps being TRBD1 or TRBD2 (5 bases each). In germline, CDR1 is SEHNR, CDR2 FQNEAQ (reference sequence). V lost 3 bases and J 4 bases, leaving 19 bases between the germline ends. The CDR3 sequence is 16 residues long. CDR3 in DNA: TGTGCCAGCAGCTTGGGCAGGGACCCAAGTAGATACGAGCAGTACTTC. Amino acid sequence: CASSLGRDPSRYEQYF.

The chain uses TRBV4-1 and TRBJ2-7; a weak D match, TRBD2 (6 bases). The V end lost 4 bases, the J end lost 7 bases, and 14 bases lay between the germline ends. The CDR3 has 13 residues. The germline gives CDR1 MGHRA, CDR2 YSYEKL. The CDR3 loop is CASSPREDEEQYF. The CDR3 DNA reads TGCGCCAGCAGCCCGAGGGAGGACGAGGAGCAGTACTTC.

A few counts support this clonotype. J is TRBJ1-1 and V is TRBV19; D is ambiguous. From germline, CDR1 is LNHDA and CDR2 SQIVND (reference sequence). The CDR3 consists of 14 residues. V shed 5 bases and J shed 5 bases, with 15 bases lying between them. The CDR3 bases are TGTGCCAGTAGTCCAATATTGGGGAAGACTGAAGCTTTCTTT. Translated: CASSPILGKTEAFF.

This clonotype was detected many times. The chain uses TRBV6-5 and TRBJ2-7, with D possibly being TRBD1 (5 bases). V lost 0 bases, J lost 0 bases, and 15 bases lay in between. The CDR3 consists of 17 residues. Germline V gene data show CDR1 as MNHEY and CDR2 as SVGAGI. CDR3 nucleotide sequence: TGTGCCAGCAGTTACTCGGGGCAGGGTCCATTCTCCTACGAGCAGTACTTC. It yields the protein CASSYSGQGPFSYEQYF.

This clonotype was observed at least ten times. V usage is TRBV3-1 and J usage is TRBJ2-7; the match to TRBD1 covers 10 bases. Germline assignment: CDR1 LGHDT and CDR2 YNNKEL (reference sequence). This CDR3 has 11 residues. Germline trimming cut 6 bases from V and 9 bases from J; bases unmatched to any gene: 2. CDR3 in amino acids: CASRRDRGQYF. CDR3 sequence (DNA): TGTGCCAGCAGAAGGGACAGGGGGCAGTACTTC.

The V call is TRBV4-1, the J call TRBJ2-2, with D perhaps TRBD2 (6 bases). CDR1 and CDR2 from the germline V gene are MGHRA and YSYEKL. The CDR3 has 16 residues. V was shortened by 1 base and J by 4 bases, with 13 bases between the two germline ends. CDR3 region: CASSQVGGWGTGELFF. Written as DNA, the CDR3 is TGCGCCAGCAGCCAAGTAGGAGGGTGGGGCACCGGGGAGCTGTTTTTT.

Details on this clonotype: A read error may account for a junction end that differs from germline. This rearrangement joins TRBV7-7 to TRBJ2-5; 10 bases line up with TRBD1. The germline V gene encodes CDR1 SSHAT and CDR2 FNYEAQ (reference sequence). The length of the CDR3 is 15 residues. The DNA for the CDR3 is TGTGCTAGCAGCTACGGGACAGGGGCGAGGGAGACCCAGTACTTC. Translated, it gives CASSYGTGARETQYF.

This clonotype was detected a few times. The chain combines TRBV19 with TRBJ1-1, with D unclear. V lost 6 bases and J lost 4, with 18 bases in between. Looked up from germline, CDR1 is LNHDA and CDR2 is SQIVND (reference sequence). This CDR3 has 15 amino acids. The CDR3 sequence: CASRPRSERSTEAFF. The DNA for the CDR3 is TGTGCCAGTAGACCTCGATCGGAAAGGAGCACTGAAGCTTTCTTT.

This clonotype has only a few counts. The chain is built from TRBV24-1 and TRBJ1-1, with 10 bases fitting TRBD1. The CDR3 spans 15 residues. Germline CDR1 and CDR2: KGHDR and SFDVKD. Losses at the gene ends were 5 bases for V and 6 bases for J; bases not matched to a gene: 8. CDR3 bases: TGTGCCACCAGTGCCTCGGGACAGGGGTTGCCTGAAGCTTTCTTT. Protein product: CATSASGQGLPEAFF.

This clonotype was recorded a few times. The gene calls are TRBV6-9 and TRBJ2-5, with D tentatively TRBD1 (5 bases). The CDR3 totals 15 residues. Germline V gene data show CDR1 as MNHGY and CDR2 as SVAAGI. The V end was cut by 4 bases, the J end by 5 bases, with 17 bases between. CDR3 DNA sequence: TGTGCCAGCAGTTTCACAGGTCGCAGGGCGGAGACCCAGTACTTC. Protein sequence: CASSFTGRRAETQYF.

This sequence joins TRBV20-1 and TRBJ1-5, with 9 nucleotides matching TRBD1. Germline V CDR1 and CDR2: DFQATT, SNEGSKA (reference sequence). Unmatched junction bases numbered 5, after V lost 6 bases and J lost 2 bases. This CDR3 is built from 14 residues. The chain's CDR3 is CSAPDRGGNQPQHF. The CDR3 region has the DNA TGCAGTGCCCCGGACAGGGGCGGCAATCAGCCCCAGCATTTT.

This clonotype was found a few times. A much larger clonotype is one base distant, so this may be a read error. The chain joins TRBV6-4 to TRBJ2-7, with unresolved D. CDR1 and CDR2 (germline): MRHNA, SNTAGT. This CDR3 has 15 amino acids. CDR3 residues: CASSYSNFVVHEQYF. CDR3 bases: TGTGCCAGCAGTTACTCGAACTTCGTTGTACACGAGCAGTACTTC.

This clonotype was found a few times. The V gene is TRBV12-5, the J gene TRBJ2-5; 11 nucleotides align to TRBD2. Trimming removed 2 bases from V and 5 bases from J; junction bases left unmatched: 13. Germline V CDR1 and CDR2: LGHNT, FRNRAP. This CDR3 is built from 18 residues. CDR3 sequence (DNA): TGTGCTAGTGGTTTGCCGCGGACTAGCGGGTCATCAGGGGAGACCCAGTACTTC. Amino acids: CASGLPRTSGSSGETQYF.

In its sample, this clonotype was seen a few times. The CDR3 loop is CASGLGTGRSSGNTIYF. CDR3 DNA: TGTGCTAGTGGTTTGGGGACAGGGCGAAGCTCTGGAAACACCATATATTTT. This chain connects TRBV12-5 to TRBJ1-3; 8 bases match TRBD1. CDR1 is LGHNT, CDR2 FRNRAP, per germline. The CDR3 is made up of 17 amino acids. V shed 1 base, J shed 0 bases, and the junction held 5 bases outside the gene matches.

Regarding this clonotype: A read error may explain this, as a much larger clone is one base away. The chain is built from TRBV7-8 and TRBJ2-7, with TRBD1 identical over 8 bases. This CDR3 contains 17 residues. The V gene's germline CDR1 is SGHVS and CDR2 FQNEAQ. The CDR3 nucleotides read TGTGCCAGCAGCTTAAACCGCGACAGGGGCAGCTCCTGCGAGCAGTACTTC. Protein sequence: CASSLNRDRGSSCEQYF.

The genes are TRBV11-1 and TRBJ2-7; 9 bases are a match to TRBD1. Germline V gene lookup returns CDR1 SGHAT and CDR2 FQDESV (reference sequence). After removal of 5 bases from V and 4 bases from J, the junction contained 12 bases not matched to a gene. CDR3 length equals 16 residues. CDR3 nucleotides: TGTGCCAGCAGCGGCACCGGGACAGGGCTTTGGTACGAGCAGTACTTC. It translates to CASSGTGTGLWYEQYF.